This T cell receptor (beta chain) derives from a study of T cells in Graves' hyperthyroidism and ophthalmopathy. Study-wide points: Blood also held most thyroid clonotypes expanded beyond 0.001.

As concerns this clonotype: Its antigen is not identified.

Lactation, pregnancy, other autoimmune disease or uncontrolled infection excluded patients. The germline V gene has CDR1 SGHTA and CDR2 FQGNSA. This CDR3 is built from 14 residues. The V and J ends lost 2 bases and 7 bases respectively, with 14 bases between them. Amplified TCR beta CDR3 regions derived from RNA transcripts. First-round RT-PCR with HTBI primers amplified the TCR CDR3 region. Via MiXCR, TCRdb re-called the multiplex PCR reads, giving one row per CDR3 protein. The sample carries a few hundred thousand distinct CDR3 sequences, about 43% recorded once. The sequence was obtained from an adult woman with Graves' disease, either hyperthyroidism or ophthalmopathy (not recorded which). This chain joins TRBV7-2 and TRBJ1-1; D may be TRBD1 (5 bases). Material: peripheral blood or thyroid tissue (not recorded which). The CDR3 DNA reads as TGTGCCAGCAGCTTAAGTTGGGGCGAGGGTGAAGCTTTCTTT. Protein: CASSLSWGEGEAFF.